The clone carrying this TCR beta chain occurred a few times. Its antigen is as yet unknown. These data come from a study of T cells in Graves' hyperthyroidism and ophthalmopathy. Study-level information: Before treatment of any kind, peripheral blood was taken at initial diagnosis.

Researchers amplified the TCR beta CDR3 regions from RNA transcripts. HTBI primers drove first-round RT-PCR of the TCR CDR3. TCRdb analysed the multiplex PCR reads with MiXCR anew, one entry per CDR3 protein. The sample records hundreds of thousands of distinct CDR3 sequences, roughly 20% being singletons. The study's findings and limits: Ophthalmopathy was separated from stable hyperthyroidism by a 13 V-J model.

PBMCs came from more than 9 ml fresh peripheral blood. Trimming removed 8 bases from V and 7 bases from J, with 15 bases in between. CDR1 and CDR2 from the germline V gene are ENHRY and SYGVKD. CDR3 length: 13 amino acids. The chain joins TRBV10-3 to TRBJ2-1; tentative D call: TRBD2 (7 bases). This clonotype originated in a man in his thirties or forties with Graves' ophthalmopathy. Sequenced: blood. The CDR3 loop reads CAIREGGGNEQFF. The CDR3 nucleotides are TGTGCCATCCGCGAGGGGGGAGGGAATGAGCAGTTCTTC.